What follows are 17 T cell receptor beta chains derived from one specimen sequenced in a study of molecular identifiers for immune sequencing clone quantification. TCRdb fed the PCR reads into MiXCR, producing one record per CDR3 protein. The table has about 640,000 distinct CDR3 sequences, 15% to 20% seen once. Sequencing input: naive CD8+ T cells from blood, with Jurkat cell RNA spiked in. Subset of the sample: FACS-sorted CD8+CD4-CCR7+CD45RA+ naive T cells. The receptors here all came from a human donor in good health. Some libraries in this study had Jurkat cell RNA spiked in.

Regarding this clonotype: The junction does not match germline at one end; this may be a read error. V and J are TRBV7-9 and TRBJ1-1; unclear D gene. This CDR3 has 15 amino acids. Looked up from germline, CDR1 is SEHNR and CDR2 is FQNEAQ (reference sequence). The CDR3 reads CAGSLGRGLNTEAFF. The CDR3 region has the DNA TGTGCCGGCAGCTTAGGCCGGGGATTGAACACTGAAGCTTTCTTT. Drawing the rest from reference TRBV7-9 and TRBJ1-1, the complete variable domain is DTGVSQNPRHKITKRGQNVTFRCDPISEHNRLYWYRQTLGQGPEFLTYFQNEAQLEKSRLLSDRFSAERPKGSFSTLEIQRTEQGDSAMYLCAGSLGRGLNTEAFFGQGTRLTVV.

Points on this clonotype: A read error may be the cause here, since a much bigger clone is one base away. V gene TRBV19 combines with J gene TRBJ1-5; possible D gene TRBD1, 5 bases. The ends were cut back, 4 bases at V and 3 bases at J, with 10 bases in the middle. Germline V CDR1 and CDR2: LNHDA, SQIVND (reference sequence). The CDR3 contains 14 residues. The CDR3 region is CASSTWGNNQPQHF. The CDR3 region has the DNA TGTGCCAGTAGTACCTGGGGGAACAATCAGCCCCAGCATTTT.

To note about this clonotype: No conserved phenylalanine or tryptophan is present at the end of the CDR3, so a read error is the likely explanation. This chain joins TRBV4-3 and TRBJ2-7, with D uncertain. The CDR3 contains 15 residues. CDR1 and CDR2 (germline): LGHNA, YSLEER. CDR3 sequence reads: CASSQDRVDRGEQYY. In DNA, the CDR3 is TGCGCCAGTAGCCAAGATCGGGTTGACCGCGGCGAGCAGTACTAC.

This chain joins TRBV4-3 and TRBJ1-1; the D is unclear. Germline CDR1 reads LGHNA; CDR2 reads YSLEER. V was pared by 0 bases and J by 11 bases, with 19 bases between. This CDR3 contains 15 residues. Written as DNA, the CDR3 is TGCGCCAGCAGCCAAGATTCTGCGCGGAGCGAAGGGGCTTTCTTT. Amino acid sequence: CASSQDSARSEGAFF.

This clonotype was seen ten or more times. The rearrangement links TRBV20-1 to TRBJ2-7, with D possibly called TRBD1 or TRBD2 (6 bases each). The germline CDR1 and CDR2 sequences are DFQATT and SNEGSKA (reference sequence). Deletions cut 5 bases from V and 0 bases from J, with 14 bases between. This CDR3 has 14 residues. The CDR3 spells CSAWGADSSYEQYF. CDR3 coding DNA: TGCAGTGCTTGGGGGGCGGACAGCTCCTACGAGCAGTACTTC.

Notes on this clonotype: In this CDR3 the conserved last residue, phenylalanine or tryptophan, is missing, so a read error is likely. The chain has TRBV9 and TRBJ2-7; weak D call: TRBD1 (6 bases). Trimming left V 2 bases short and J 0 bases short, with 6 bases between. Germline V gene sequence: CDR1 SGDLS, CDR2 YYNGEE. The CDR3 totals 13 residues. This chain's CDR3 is CASSVDSSYEQYL. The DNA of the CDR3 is TGTGCCAGCAGCGTGGACAGCTCCTACGAGCAGTACCTC.

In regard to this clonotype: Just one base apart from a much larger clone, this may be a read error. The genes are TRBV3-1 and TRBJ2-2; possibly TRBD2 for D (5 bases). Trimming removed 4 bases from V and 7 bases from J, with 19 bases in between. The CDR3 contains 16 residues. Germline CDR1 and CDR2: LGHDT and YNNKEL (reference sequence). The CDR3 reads CASSPRTEGWVGELFF. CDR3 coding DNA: TGTGCCAGCAGCCCCCGAACCGAGGGTTGGGTCGGGGAGCTGTTTTTT.

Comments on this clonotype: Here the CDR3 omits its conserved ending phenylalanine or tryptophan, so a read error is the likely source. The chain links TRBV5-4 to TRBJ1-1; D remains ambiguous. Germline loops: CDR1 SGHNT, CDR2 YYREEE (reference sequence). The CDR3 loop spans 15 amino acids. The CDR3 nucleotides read TGCGCCAGCAGCTTGGTTTTAGGGATAGGGACTGAAGCTTTCTCT. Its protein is CASSLVLGIGTEAFS.

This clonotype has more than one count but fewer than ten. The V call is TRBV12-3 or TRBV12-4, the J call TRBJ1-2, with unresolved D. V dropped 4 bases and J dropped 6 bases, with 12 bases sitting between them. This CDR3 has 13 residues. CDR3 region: CASSSPGTNGYTF. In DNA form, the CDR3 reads TGTGCCAGCAGTTCGCCGGGAACAAATGGCTACACCTTC.

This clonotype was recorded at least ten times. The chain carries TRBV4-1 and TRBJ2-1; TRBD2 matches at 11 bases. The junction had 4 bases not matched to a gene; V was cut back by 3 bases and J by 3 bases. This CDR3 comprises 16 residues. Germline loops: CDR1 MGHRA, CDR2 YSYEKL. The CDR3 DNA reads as TGCGCCAGCAGCCAGACTAGCGGGGTAAGCTACAATGAGCAGTTCTTC. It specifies CASSQTSGVSYNEQFF.

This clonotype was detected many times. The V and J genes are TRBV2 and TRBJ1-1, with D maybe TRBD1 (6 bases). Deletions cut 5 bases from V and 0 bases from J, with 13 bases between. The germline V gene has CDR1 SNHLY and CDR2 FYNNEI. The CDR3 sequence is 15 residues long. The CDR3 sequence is CASSPRTALNTEAFF. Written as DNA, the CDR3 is TGTGCCAGCAGTCCAAGGACAGCCTTGAACACTGAAGCTTTCTTT.

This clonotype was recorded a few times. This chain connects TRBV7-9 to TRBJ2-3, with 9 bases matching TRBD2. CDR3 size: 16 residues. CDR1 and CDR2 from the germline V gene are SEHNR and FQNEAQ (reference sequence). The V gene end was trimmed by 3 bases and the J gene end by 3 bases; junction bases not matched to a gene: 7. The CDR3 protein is CASSLFGGGVTDTQYF. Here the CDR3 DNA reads TGTGCCAGCAGCTTGTTTGGCGGGGGGGTAACAGATACGCAGTATTTT.

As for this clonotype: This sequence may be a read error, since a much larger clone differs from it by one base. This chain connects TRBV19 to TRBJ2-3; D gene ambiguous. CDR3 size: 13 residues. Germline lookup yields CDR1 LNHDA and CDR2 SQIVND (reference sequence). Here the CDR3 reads CASGIGYVDTQYF. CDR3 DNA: TGTGCCAGTGGTATCGGTTATGTGGATACGCAGTATTTT.

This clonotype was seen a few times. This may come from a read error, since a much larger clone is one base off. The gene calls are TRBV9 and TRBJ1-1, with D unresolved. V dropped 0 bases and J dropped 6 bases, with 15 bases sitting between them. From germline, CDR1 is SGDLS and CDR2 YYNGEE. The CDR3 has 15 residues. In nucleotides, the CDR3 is TGTGCCAGCAGCGTAGAAATGGGCCTGGACGCTGAAGCTTTCTTT. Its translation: CASSVEMGLDAEAFF. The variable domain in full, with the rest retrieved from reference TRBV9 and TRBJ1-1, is DSGVTQTPKHLITATGQRVTLRCSPRSGDLSVYWYQQSLDQGLQFLIQYYNGEERAKGNILERFSAQQFPDLHSELNLSSLELGDSALYFCASSVEMGLDAEAFFGQGTRLTVV.

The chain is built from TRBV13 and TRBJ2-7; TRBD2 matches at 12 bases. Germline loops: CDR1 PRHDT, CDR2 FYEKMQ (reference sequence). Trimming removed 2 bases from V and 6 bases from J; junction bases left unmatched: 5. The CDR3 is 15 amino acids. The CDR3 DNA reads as TGTGCCAGCAGCTTACTAGCGGGAGGGCAAGGCGAGCAGTACTTC. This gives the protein CASSLLAGGQGEQYF.

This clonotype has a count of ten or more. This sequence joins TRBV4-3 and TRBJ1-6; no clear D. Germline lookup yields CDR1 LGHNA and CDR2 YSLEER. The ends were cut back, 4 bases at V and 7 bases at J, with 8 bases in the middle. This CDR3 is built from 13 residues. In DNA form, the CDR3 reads TGCGCCAGCAGCCGAAACGGGAATTCACCCCTCCACTTT. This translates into CASSRNGNSPLHF.

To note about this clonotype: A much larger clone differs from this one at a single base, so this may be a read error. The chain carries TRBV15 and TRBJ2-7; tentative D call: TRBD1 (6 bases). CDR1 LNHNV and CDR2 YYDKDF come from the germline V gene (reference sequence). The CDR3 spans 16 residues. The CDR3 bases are TGTGCCGCCAGCAGAGACAGGTCTTCGCGCGCCTACGAGCAGTACTTC. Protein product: CAASRDRSSRAYEQYF.